This T cell receptor beta chain was sequenced for a study of cytomegalovirus exposure and HLA in healthy donors. Study-level points and caveats: Reportedly, cytomegalovirus status was diagnosed with high sensitivity and specificity.

Vbeta (60) and Jbeta (13) primers were used in the PCR. TCRdb's table, derived via immunoSEQ multiplex PCR, lists solely in-frame clones and lacks some. The table has around 120,000 clones, roughly three fifths seen once. The V gene's germline CDR1 is LGHNA and CDR2 YNFKEQ. CDR3 length: 15 residues. Regarding this clone: Its target is not known. Mismatch with germline at one junction end may stem from a read error.

Sequenced material: PBMCs. The clonotype was recovered from a woman aged 40 to 50 in good health and CMV-seropositive. V gene TRBV4-2 combines with J gene TRBJ2-6; perhaps TRBD1 as D (5 bases). The CDR3 loop is CASSQDMDGANVLAF. Written as DNA, the CDR3 is TGTGCCAGCAGCCAAGACATGGATGGGGCCAACGTCCTGGCTTTC.